The 23 T cell receptor beta chains given below trace back to one sample, sequenced in a study of human T cells and chemical hapten exposure. From the RACE reads, TCRdb called clonotypes with MiXCR, one entry per CDR3 protein. The sample holds around 57,000 distinct CDR3 sequences; about 11% are singletons and the top ten take approximately 4%. Time point meaning: pre-sensitization, week 0. Treatment: therapeutic diphenylcyclopropenone sensitization with weekly scalp DPC. Sample: whole blood, taken in connection with sensitization to the hapten diphenylcyclopropenone (DPC). These receptors all stem from a woman aged 40 to 50 with alopecia areata. Some clones in this sample may be carry-over from other donors' samples.

This clonotype occurred many times. This sequence joins TRBV7-2 and TRBJ2-2; D is unresolved. Trimming removed 0 bases from V and 7 bases from J, with 6 bases in between. Germline assignment: CDR1 SGHTA and CDR2 FQGNSA. The CDR3 sequence is 13 residues long. The CDR3, as DNA: TGTGCCAGCAGCTTAGCGAGTCGCGGGGAGCTGTTTTTT. Amino acid sequence: CASSLASRGELFF.

This clonotype was found a few times. The chain is built from TRBV19 and TRBJ2-1; D gene unclear. V shed 2 bases and J shed 0 bases, with 8 bases lying between them. The CDR3 has 15 amino acids. Germline CDR1 is LNHDA and CDR2 is SQIVND (reference sequence). CDR3 region: CASSIRTSSYNEQFF. CDR3 nucleotides: TGTGCCAGTAGTATACGGACGAGCTCCTACAATGAGCAGTTCTTC. Together with reference TRBV19 and TRBJ2-1, the CDR3 gives the full variable domain: DGGITQSPKYLFRKEGQNVTLSCEQNLNHDAMYWYRQDPGQGLRLIYYSQIVNDFQKGDIAEGYSVSREKKESFPLTVTSAQKNPTAFYLCASSIRTSSYNEQFFGPGTRLTVL.

Ten or more counts support this clonotype. The genes are TRBV2 and TRBJ2-1; 10 bases agree with TRBD1. Per germline, CDR1 SNHLY and CDR2 FYNNEI. V gave up 6 bases and J gave up 8 bases; unmatched junction bases: 10. This CDR3 is built from 15 residues. CDR3 sequence (DNA): TGTGCCAGCAGCTACGACAGGGGGCAGCTTGATGAGCAGTTCTTC. This sequence encodes CASSYDRGQLDEQFF.

In this sample, this clonotype turned up many times. The chain joins TRBV7-9 to TRBJ2-7; 9 bases fit TRBD1. Germline V gene data show CDR1 as SEHNR and CDR2 as FQNEAQ (reference sequence). The CDR3 sequence is 15 residues long. The ends lost 3 bases at V and 5 bases at J; junction bases unmatched: 8. CDR3 DNA: TGTGCCAGCAGCTTGGGGACAGGGAAAATGAACGAGCAGTACTTC. It specifies CASSLGTGKMNEQYF.

This clonotype has at least ten counts. This sequence joins TRBV5-4 and TRBJ1-2; 9 nucleotides match TRBD1. V trimming: 0 bases; J trimming: 5 bases; junction bases outside the gene matches: 2. The CDR3 is 14 amino acids. Germline CDR1 SGHNT, CDR2 YYREEE (reference sequence). The CDR3 nucleotides read TGTGCCAGCAGCTTGGTGGGACAGGGATATGGCTACACCTTC. It yields the protein CASSLVGQGYGYTF.

This clonotype was seen ten or more times. The CDR3 loop is CSVEDLRTTEAFF. CDR3 DNA: TGCAGCGTTGAAGATCTTCGAACCACTGAAGCTTTCTTT. This chain links TRBV29-1 with TRBJ1-1; D not resolved. Germline V CDR1 and CDR2: SQVTM, ANQGSEA. V was pared by 0 bases and J by 4 bases, with 9 bases between. CDR3 length: 13 residues.

Note on this clonotype: A much larger clone lies one base from this, so it may be a read error. The chain couples TRBV20-1 to TRBJ1-1; the D is unclear. Trimming removed 2 bases from V and 6 bases from J, with 13 bases in between. Germline CDR1 reads DFQATT; CDR2 reads SNEGSKA (reference sequence). The CDR3 is 13 amino acids. The CDR3, as DNA: TGCAGTGCTAGACCCCGGGCGGACTCTGAAGCTTTCTTT. It encodes CSARPRADSEAFF.

This clonotype was observed many times. The CDR3 DNA reads as TGTGCCGCCGGGGACAGGCATTATGAAAAACTGTTTTTT. Residues: CAAGDRHYEKLFF. The chain uses TRBV19 and TRBJ1-4; 8 bases fit TRBD1. Trimming at V came to 11 bases and at J to 6 bases, leaving 8 bases not matched to a gene. Germline CDR1 is LNHDA and CDR2 is SQIVND (reference sequence). This CDR3 contains 13 residues. The variable domain in full, with the rest retrieved from reference TRBV19 and TRBJ1-4, is DGGITQSPKYLFRKEGQNVTLSCEQNLNHDAMYWYRQDPGQGLRLIYYSQIVNDFQKGDIAEGYSVSREKKESFPLTVTSAQKNPTAFYLCAAGDRHYEKLFFGSGTQLSVL.

The table lists this clonotype with many counts. J is TRBJ1-2 and V is TRBV7-9, with D hard to call. The V gene's germline CDR1 is SEHNR and CDR2 FQNEAQ (reference sequence). Trimming shortened V by 5 bases and J by 1 base, and 8 bases separated the two germline ends. The CDR3 is 13 residues long. For the CDR3, the DNA is TGTGCCAGCAGCCCCGGAGATAACTATGGCTACACCTTC. It codes for CASSPGDNYGYTF.

This clonotype was counted a few times. The chain uses TRBV6-2 or TRBV6-3 and TRBJ1-1; D is uncertain. With 7 bases removed from V and 1 base from J, the gap between germline ends came to 13 bases. Germline CDR1 is MNHEY and CDR2 is SVGEGT. The CDR3 is 14 residues long. CDR3 bases: TGTGCCAGCACGGATTGGAGACAGAACACTGAAGCTTTCTTT. It codes for CASTDWRQNTEAFF.

This clonotype was recorded many times. V usage is TRBV19 and J usage is TRBJ2-1; no clear D gene. V was shortened by 3 bases and J by 5 bases, with 11 bases between the two germline ends. Germline V gives CDR1 LNHDA, CDR2 SQIVND (reference sequence). The CDR3 runs to 14 residues. DNA of the CDR3: TGTGCCAGTAGTATTGGAGTGGCAAACAATGAGCAGTTCTTC. Translated, it gives CASSIGVANNEQFF.

Ten or more counts support this clonotype. This chain connects TRBV4-3 to TRBJ2-1; D may be TRBD1 (6 bases). Looked up from germline, CDR1 is LGHNA and CDR2 is YSLEER. Deletions cut 0 bases from V and 5 bases from J, with 11 bases between. The CDR3 has 15 amino acids. CDR3 region: CASSQDGRGHNEQFF. The CDR3 coding sequence is TGCGCCAGCAGCCAAGATGGCAGGGGCCACAATGAGCAGTTCTTC.

This clonotype was counted once. This chain links TRBV10-2 with TRBJ1-5, with 9 bases identical to TRBD1. This CDR3 is built from 17 residues. Germline-derived CDR1 and CDR2 are WSHSY and SAAADI. With 8 bases clipped from V and 2 bases from J, the junction kept 13 bases outside the gene matches. CDR3 DNA sequence: TGCGCCAGCGGGGGGGCCCTGACAGGGGGAGGCAATCAGCCCCAGCATTTT. Its translation: CASGGALTGGGNQPQHF.

This chain links TRBV28 with TRBJ1-5; D ambiguous. The CDR3 contains 12 residues. Germline values: CDR1 MDHEN, CDR2 SYDVKM. V was pared by 2 bases and J by 5 bases, with 4 bases between. The CDR3 DNA is TGTGCCAGCAGTTTACAGTATCAGCCCCAGCATTTT. This encodes CASSLQYQPQHF.

This clonotype was seen only a few times. This rearrangement joins TRBV6-2 or TRBV6-3 to TRBJ2-7; D may match TRBD1 or TRBD2 (5 bases each). Trimming took 2 bases from V and 2 from J, leaving 16 bases between them. The CDR3 is 16 residues long. CDR1 is MNHEY and CDR2 is SVGEGT in the germline V gene. The CDR3 spells CASSYPSGTPTYEQYF. CDR3 in DNA: TGTGCCAGCAGTTACCCCTCCGGGACGCCAACCTACGAGCAGTACTTC.

This clonotype was counted at least ten times. The chain recombines TRBV2 with TRBJ2-2; 8 bases align to TRBD2. Germline assignment: CDR1 SNHLY and CDR2 FYNNEI. The CDR3 runs 15 residues. J was trimmed by 6 bases and V by 6 bases; bases with no gene match: 9. The CDR3 is CASRAGVLSAGELFF. The CDR3 region has the DNA TGTGCCAGCAGAGCGGGAGTATTGTCGGCCGGGGAGCTGTTTTTT.

The chain links TRBV29-1 to TRBJ1-2, with D unclear. The CDR3 length is 10 residues. Trimming pared 3 bases from V and 8 bases from J, leaving 7 bases between. CDR1 SQVTM and CDR2 ANQGSEA come from the germline V gene. This chain's CDR3 is CSVESTGYTF. The DNA for the CDR3 is TGCAGCGTTGAGTCTACAGGCTACACCTTC.

This clonotype has ten or more counts. V gene TRBV5-1 combines with J gene TRBJ2-7, with 8 positions matching TRBD2. V trimming: 4 bases; J trimming: 5 bases; junction bases outside the gene matches: 8. The germline gives CDR1 SGHRS, CDR2 YFSETQ. CDR3 length: 14 amino acids. The CDR3 protein is CASSPIAGSDEQYF. The CDR3 DNA follows: TGCGCCAGCAGCCCCATAGCGGGATCGGACGAGCAGTACTTC. The full variable domain, completed using reference TRBV5-1 and TRBJ2-7, is KAGVTQTPRYLIKTRGQQVTLSCSPISGHRSVSWYQQTPGQGLQFLFEYFSETQRNKGNFPGRFSGRQFSNSRSEMNVSTLELGDSALYLCASSPIAGSDEQYFGPGTRLTVT.

This clonotype was observed many times. The genes are TRBV6-2 or TRBV6-3 and TRBJ2-1; TRBD2 is a possible D gene (6 bases). The CDR3 is 17 residues long. CDR1 MNHEY and CDR2 SVGEGT come from the germline V gene. The V end was cut by 7 bases, the J end by 0 bases, with 19 bases between. CDR3 loop: CASIPGGASDSYNEQFF. For the CDR3, the DNA is TGTGCCAGCATCCCCGGCGGGGCTAGCGACTCCTACAATGAGCAGTTCTTC.

The chain carries TRBV7-2 and TRBJ2-3, with TRBD2 as a possible D gene (7 bases). The ends were cut back, 8 bases at V and 4 bases at J, with 16 bases in the middle. Germline CDR1 SGHTA, CDR2 FQGNSA. CDR3 size: 14 residues. CDR3 sequence (DNA): TGTGCCAGCGGGGGCGGGAGTGGCGCAGATACGCAGTATTTT. Translating gives CASGGGSGADTQYF.

This chain uses TRBV9 with TRBJ2-1; 8 bases are shared with TRBD1. The CDR3 is 15 residues long. Losses at the gene ends were 2 bases for V and 6 bases for J; bases not matched to a gene: 7. Germline CDR1 reads SGDLS; CDR2 reads YYNGEE. In nucleotides, the CDR3 is TGTGCCAGCAGCGTCATAACAGGGGGTTTCAATGAGCAGTTCTTC. This translates into CASSVITGGFNEQFF.

The rearrangement links TRBV25-1 to TRBJ1-1, with 7 nucleotides matching TRBD1. The germline V gene has CDR1 MGHDK and CDR2 SYGVNS. The CDR3 sequence is 14 residues long. Trimming took 10 bases from V and 0 from J; bases not matched to a gene: 8. The CDR3, as DNA: TGTGCCACCTCAATAACAGGGGTGAACACTGAAGCTTTCTTT. Amino acid sequence: CATSITGVNTEAFF.

This clonotype has more than one count but fewer than ten. The chain has TRBV19 and TRBJ1-3; D might be TRBD1 (5 bases). CDR1 and CDR2 (germline): LNHDA, SQIVND (reference sequence). This CDR3 spans 16 amino acids. Trimming pared 5 bases from V and 3 bases from J, leaving 17 bases between. This chain's CDR3 is CASSVRGGGFGNTIYF. The CDR3 coding sequence is TGTGCCAGTAGTGTACGTGGCGGGGGATTTGGAAACACCATATATTTT.